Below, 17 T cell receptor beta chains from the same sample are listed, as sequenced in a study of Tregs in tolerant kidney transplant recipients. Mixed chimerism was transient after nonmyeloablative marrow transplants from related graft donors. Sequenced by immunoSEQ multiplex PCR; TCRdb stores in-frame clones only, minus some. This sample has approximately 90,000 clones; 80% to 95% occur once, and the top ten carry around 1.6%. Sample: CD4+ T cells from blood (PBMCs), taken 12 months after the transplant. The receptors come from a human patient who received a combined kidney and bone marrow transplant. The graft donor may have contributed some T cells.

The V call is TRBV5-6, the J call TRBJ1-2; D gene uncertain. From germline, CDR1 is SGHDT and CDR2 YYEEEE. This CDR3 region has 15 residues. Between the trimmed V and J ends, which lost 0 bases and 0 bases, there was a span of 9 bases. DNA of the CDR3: TGTGCCAGCAGCTTGGCCGGGAAAACTAACTATGGCTACACCTTC. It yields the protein CASSLAGKTNYGYTF. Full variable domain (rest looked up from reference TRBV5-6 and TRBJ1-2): DAGVTQSPTHLIKTRGQQVTLRCSPKSGHDTVSWYQQALGQGPQFIFQYYEEEERQRGNFPDRFSGHQFPNYSSELNVNALLLGDSALYLCASSLAGKTNYGYTFGSGTRLTVV.

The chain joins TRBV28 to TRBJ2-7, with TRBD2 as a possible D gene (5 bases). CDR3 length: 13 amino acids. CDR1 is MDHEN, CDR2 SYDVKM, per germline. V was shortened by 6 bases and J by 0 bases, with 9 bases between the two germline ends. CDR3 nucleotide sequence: TGTGCCAGCAGCCTCGGGATCTCCTACGAGCAGTACTTC. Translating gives CASSLGISYEQYF.

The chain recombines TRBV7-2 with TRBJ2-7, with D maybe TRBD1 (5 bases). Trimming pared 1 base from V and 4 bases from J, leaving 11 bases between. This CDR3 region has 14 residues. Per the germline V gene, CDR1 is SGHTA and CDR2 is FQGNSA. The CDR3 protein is CASSLVKGLYEQYF. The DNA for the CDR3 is TGTGCCAGCAGCTTAGTAAAGGGGTTGTACGAGCAGTACTTC.

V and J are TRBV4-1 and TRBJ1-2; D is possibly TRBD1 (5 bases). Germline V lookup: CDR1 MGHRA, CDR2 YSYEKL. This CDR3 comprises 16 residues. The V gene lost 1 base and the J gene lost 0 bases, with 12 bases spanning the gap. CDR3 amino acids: CASSQAQQVANYGYTF. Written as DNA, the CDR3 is TGCGCCAGCAGCCAAGCCCAACAGGTAGCTAACTATGGCTACACCTTC.

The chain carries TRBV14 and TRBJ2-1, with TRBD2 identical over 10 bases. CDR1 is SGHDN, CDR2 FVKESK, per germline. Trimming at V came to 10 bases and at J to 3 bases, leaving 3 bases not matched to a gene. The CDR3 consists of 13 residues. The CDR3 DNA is TGTGCCACACAGCGGGAGGGCTACAATGAGCAGTTCTTC. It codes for CATQREGYNEQFF. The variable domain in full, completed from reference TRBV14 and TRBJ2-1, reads EAGVTQFPSHSVIEKGQTVTLRCDPISGHDNLYWYRRVMGKEIKFLLHFVKESKQDESGMPNNRFLAERTGGTYSTLKVQPAELEDSGVYFCATQREGYNEQFFGPGTRLTVL.

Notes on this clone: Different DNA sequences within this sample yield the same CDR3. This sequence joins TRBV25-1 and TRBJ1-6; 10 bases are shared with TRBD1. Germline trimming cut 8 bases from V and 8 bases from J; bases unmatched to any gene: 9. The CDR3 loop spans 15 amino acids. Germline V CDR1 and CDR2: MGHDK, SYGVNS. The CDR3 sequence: CASQPRTGGYSPLHF. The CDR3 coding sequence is TGTGCCAGCCAGCCCCGGACAGGGGGTTATTCACCCCTCCACTTT. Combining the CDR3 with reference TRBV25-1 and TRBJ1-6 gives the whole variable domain EADIYQTPRYLVIGTGKKITLECSQTMGHDKMYWYQQDPGMELHLIHYSYGVNSTEKGDLSSESTVSRIRTEHFPLTLESARPSHTSQYLCASQPRTGGYSPLHFGNGTRLTVT.

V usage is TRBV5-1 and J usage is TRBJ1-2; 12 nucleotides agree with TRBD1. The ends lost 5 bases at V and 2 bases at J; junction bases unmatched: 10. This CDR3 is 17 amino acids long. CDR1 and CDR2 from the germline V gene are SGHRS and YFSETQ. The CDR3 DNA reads TGCGCCAGCAGGCACCGGGACAGGGGGCGCGGGAACTATGGCTACACCTTC. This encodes CASRHRDRGRGNYGYTF.

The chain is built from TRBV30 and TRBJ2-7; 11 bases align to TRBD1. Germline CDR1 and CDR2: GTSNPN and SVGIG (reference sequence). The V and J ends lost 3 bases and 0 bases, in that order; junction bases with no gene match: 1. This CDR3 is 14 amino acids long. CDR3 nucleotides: TGTGCCTGGAGGGGGACAGGGGGCTCCTACGAGCAGTACTTC. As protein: CAWRGTGGSYEQYF. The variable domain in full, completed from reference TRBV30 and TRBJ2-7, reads SQTIHQWPATLVQPVGSPLSLECTVEGTSNPNLYWYRQAAGRGLQLLFYSVGIGQISSEVPQNLSASRPQDRQFILSSKKLLLSDSGFYLCAWRGTGGSYEQYFGPGTRLTVT.

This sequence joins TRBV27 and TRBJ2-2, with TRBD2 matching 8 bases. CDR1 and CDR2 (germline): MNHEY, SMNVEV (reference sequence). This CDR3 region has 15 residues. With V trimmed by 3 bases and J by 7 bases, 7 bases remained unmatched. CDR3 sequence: CASSFGGRTIGELFF. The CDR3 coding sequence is TGTGCCAGCAGTTTTGGCGGGAGGACAATCGGGGAGCTGTTTTTT.

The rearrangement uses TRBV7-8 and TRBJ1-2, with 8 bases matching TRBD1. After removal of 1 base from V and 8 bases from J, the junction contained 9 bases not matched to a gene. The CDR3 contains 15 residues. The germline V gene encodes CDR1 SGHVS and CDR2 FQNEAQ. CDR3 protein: CASSLVPRTGFGYTF. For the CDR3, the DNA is TGTGCCAGCAGCTTAGTCCCCCGGACAGGGTTCGGCTACACCTTC. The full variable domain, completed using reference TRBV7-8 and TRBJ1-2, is GAGVSQSPRYKVAKRGQDVALRCDPISGHVSLFWYQQALGQGPEFLTYFQNEAQLDKSGLPSDRFFAERPEGSVSTLKIQRTQQEDSAVYLCASSLVPRTGFGYTFGSGTRLTVV.

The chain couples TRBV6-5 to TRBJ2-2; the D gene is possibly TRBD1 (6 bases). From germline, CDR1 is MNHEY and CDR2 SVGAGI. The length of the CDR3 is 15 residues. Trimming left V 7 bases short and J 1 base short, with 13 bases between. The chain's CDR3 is CASNVQTGNTGELFF. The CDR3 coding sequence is TGTGCCAGCAATGTACAGACAGGGAACACCGGGGAGCTGTTTTTT.

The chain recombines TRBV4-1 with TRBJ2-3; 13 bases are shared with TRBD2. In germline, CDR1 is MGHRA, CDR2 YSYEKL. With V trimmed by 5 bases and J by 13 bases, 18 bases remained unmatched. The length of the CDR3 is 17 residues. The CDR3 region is CASSGSTQGLAGVPEYF. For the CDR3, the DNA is TGCGCCAGCAGCGGCTCCACCCAAGGACTAGCGGGGGTCCCTGAGTATTTT.

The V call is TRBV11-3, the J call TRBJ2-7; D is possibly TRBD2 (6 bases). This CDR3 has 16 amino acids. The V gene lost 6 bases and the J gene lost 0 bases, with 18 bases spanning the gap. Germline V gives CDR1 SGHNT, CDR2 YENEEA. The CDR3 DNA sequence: TGTGCCAGCAGTCCTACCGGGACTGGAGACTCCTACGAGCAGTACTTC. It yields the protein CASSPTGTGDSYEQYF. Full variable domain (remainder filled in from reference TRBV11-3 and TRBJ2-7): EAGVVQSPRYKIIEKKQPVAFWCNPISGHNTLYWYLQNLGQGPELLIRYENEEAVDDSQLPKDRFSAERLKGVDSTLKIQPAELGDSAVYLCASSPTGTGDSYEQYFGPGTRLTVT.

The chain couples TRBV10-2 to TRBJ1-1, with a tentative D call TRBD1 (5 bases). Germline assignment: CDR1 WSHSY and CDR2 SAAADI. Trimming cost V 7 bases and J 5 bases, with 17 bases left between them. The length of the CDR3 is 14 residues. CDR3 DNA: TGCGCCAGCACCTCGGGGGAGGGAAAGACTGAAGCTTTCTTT. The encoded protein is CASTSGEGKTEAFF.

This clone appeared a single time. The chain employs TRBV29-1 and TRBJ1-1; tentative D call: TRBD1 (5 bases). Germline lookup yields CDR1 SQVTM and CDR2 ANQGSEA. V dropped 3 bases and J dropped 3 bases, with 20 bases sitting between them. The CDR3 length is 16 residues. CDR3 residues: CSVDRGPSGGDTEAFF. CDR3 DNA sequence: TGCAGCGTTGATCGGGGTCCCTCCGGAGGGGACACTGAAGCTTTCTTT.

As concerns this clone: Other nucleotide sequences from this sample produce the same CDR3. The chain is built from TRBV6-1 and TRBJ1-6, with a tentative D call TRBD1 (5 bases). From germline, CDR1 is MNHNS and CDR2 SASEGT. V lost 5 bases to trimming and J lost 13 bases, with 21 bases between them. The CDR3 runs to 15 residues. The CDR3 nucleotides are TGTGCCAGCAGTTCAGAATACAGGTCCGCTTCCCCCCTCCACTTT. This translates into CASSSEYRSASPLHF.

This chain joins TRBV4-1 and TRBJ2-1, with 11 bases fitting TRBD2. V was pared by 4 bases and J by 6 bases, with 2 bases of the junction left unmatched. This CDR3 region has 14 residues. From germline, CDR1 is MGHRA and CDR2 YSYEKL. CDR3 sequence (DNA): TGCGCCAGCAGCCGCCTAGCGGGGGGCAATGAGCAGTTCTTC. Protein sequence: CASSRLAGGNEQFF.